These 30 T cell receptor beta chains share one sample of origin, sequenced in a study of T cell responses to AZD1222 COVID-19 vaccine (dated by TCRdb to the early 2020s). The library came from the immunoSEQ multiplex PCR assay. Here the immuneACCESS table is served through TCRdb, limited to in-frame sequences with V and J called. Missing clones are a known gap in these copies; in checked studies unresolved V genes cover under half, and the rest lacks a known reason. This sample is represented by about 180,000 clones; 88% of them were singletons. 7.7% of the sample goes to the ten largest clones. What the time point label conveys for this sample: baseline before first vaccination. The starting material was peripheral blood, obtained on day 0 of AZD1222 vaccination. Source of these receptors: an adult in good health.

The V gene is TRBV28, the J gene TRBJ2-7; 10 nucleotides align to TRBD2. Per germline, CDR1 MDHEN and CDR2 SYDVKM. The CDR3 length is 17 residues. V lost 4 bases, J lost 0 bases, and 9 bases stayed unmatched. CDR3 in amino acids: CASSSSHRTSGSYEQYF. CDR3 nucleotide sequence: TGTGCCAGCAGTTCATCGCATAGGACTAGCGGCTCCTACGAGCAGTACTTC.

This clone occurred once. The V and J genes are TRBV27 and TRBJ2-1, with TRBD2 as a possible D gene (5 bases). Germline V gives CDR1 MNHEY, CDR2 SMNVEV (reference sequence). The CDR3 is 15 residues long. Trimming took 6 bases from V and 0 from J, leaving 12 bases between them. The CDR3 coding sequence is TGTGCCAGCAGGGGAGTAGGTAGCTCCTACAATGAGCAGTTCTTC. Its protein product is CASRGVGSSYNEQFF.

The rearrangement uses TRBV5-1 and TRBJ2-1; D perhaps matches TRBD1 (6 bases). The CDR3 is 15 amino acids. Trimming shortened V by 5 bases and J by 5 bases, and 17 bases separated the two germline ends. Germline V gene data show CDR1 as SGHRS and CDR2 as YFSETQ. CDR3 in amino acids: CASSSGSTGDNEQFF. CDR3 DNA: TGCGCCAGCAGTTCCGGATCGACAGGAGACAATGAGCAGTTCTTC.

This chain connects TRBV5-1 to TRBJ1-2; D is uncertain. Trimming pared 1 base from V and 8 bases from J, leaving 12 bases between. Germline CDR1 reads SGHRS; CDR2 reads YFSETQ. The CDR3 totals 13 residues. The CDR3 DNA reads TGCGCCAGCAGCTTGTATGGGAGCGAGGGCTACACCTTC. It encodes CASSLYGSEGYTF.

The chain uses TRBV28 and TRBJ1-2; 12 nucleotides agree with TRBD1. The germline V gene encodes CDR1 MDHEN and CDR2 SYDVKM. The CDR3 covers 15 residues. The V gene end was trimmed by 9 bases and the J gene end by 0 bases; junction bases not matched to a gene: 5. DNA of the CDR3: TGTGCCAGTACCGGGACAGGGGGCACTAACTATGGCTACACCTTC. Residues: CASTGTGGTNYGYTF.

The chain links TRBV5-1 to TRBJ1-3, with D possibly being TRBD1 (5 bases). V lost 0 bases, J lost 4 bases, and 17 bases lay in between. CDR1 SGHRS and CDR2 YFSETQ come from the germline V gene. The CDR3 contains 17 residues. The chain's CDR3 is CASSLDARAHLGNTIYF. The CDR3 DNA follows: TGCGCCAGCAGCTTGGACGCCAGGGCGCATTTGGGAAACACCATATATTTT. Full variable domain (remainder filled in from reference TRBV5-1 and TRBJ1-3): KAGVTQTPRYLIKTRGQQVTLSCSPISGHRSVSWYQQTPGQGLQFLFEYFSETQRNKGNFPGRFSGRQFSNSRSEMNVSTLELGDSALYLCASSLDARAHLGNTIYFGEGSWLTVV.

The V and J genes are TRBV7-6 and TRBJ1-5; D not resolved. Germline loops: CDR1 SGHVS, CDR2 FNYEAQ. The germline V and J ends were trimmed by 2 bases and 0 bases, with 8 bases remaining between them. CDR3 length: 15 amino acids. CDR3 bases: TGTGCCAGCAGCTTAAACAGCCTTAGCAATCAGCCCCAGCATTTT. It is translated as CASSLNSLSNQPQHF.

This chain connects TRBV28 to TRBJ2-3; TRBD2 is a possible D gene (5 bases). This CDR3 is built from 16 residues. Germline V gene sequence: CDR1 MDHEN, CDR2 SYDVKM. Trimming removed 6 bases at V and 2 bases at J, with 18 bases between. CDR3: CASSLLGRRTTDTQYF. DNA of the CDR3: TGTGCCAGCAGCCTCCTCGGCAGGAGGACCACAGATACGCAGTATTTT.

The V and J genes are TRBV11-3 and TRBJ2-1, with 7 bases matching TRBD1. Germline assignment: CDR1 SGHNT and CDR2 YENEEA. V lost 3 bases to trimming and J lost 0 bases; unmatched junction nucleotides: 8. The length of the CDR3 is 17 residues. CDR3 bases: TGTGCCAGCAGCTTGGAGAGGTGGGACAGCTCCTACAATGAGCAGTTCTTC. Protein product: CASSLERWDSSYNEQFF.

In this sample, this clone turned up once. The chain uses TRBV30 and TRBJ1-2; 9 positions match TRBD1. The germline gives CDR1 GTSNPN, CDR2 SVGIG (reference sequence). Losses at the gene ends were 8 bases for V and 7 bases for J; bases not matched to a gene: 8. CDR3 length: 12 amino acids. The CDR3 spells CAGPDRGSGYTF. The CDR3 DNA is TGTGCCGGACCCGACAGGGGGAGTGGCTACACCTTC.

CDR3: CAWSAASVDTQYF. DNA of the CDR3: TGTGCCTGGAGTGCGGCTAGCGTTGATACGCAGTATTTT. The chain couples TRBV30 to TRBJ2-3; possibly TRBD2 for D (6 bases). Germline V CDR1 and CDR2: GTSNPN, SVGIG (reference sequence). The CDR3 has 13 amino acids. The V end was cut by 1 base, the J end by 6 bases, with 11 bases between.

V usage is TRBV2 and J usage is TRBJ2-5, with 7 bases matching TRBD1. CDR3 size: 14 residues. The V segment lost 6 bases and the J segment 1 base; nucleotides outside the gene matches: 5. Germline assignment: CDR1 SNHLY and CDR2 FYNNEI. CDR3 sequence: CASRVDRAQETQYF. As DNA, the CDR3 is TGTGCCAGCAGAGTTGACAGGGCCCAAGAGACCCAGTACTTC.

The chain has TRBV30 and TRBJ1-6, with TRBD1 matching over 7 bases. This CDR3 is built from 14 residues. Per the germline V gene, CDR1 is GTSNPN and CDR2 is SVGIG (reference sequence). V dropped 0 bases and J dropped 7; count of bases not matched to a gene: 3. The CDR3 protein is CAWSVQGGNSPLHF. The DNA for the CDR3 is TGTGCCTGGAGTGTGCAGGGGGGAAATTCACCCCTCCACTTT.

The rearrangement joins TRBV12-3 or TRBV12-4 to TRBJ1-2; 9 nucleotides agree with TRBD1. V dropped 8 bases and J dropped 8; count of bases not matched to a gene: 6. This CDR3 region has 12 residues. CDR3 in DNA: TGTGCCAGCTTGGGGACAGGGAACGGCTACACCTTC. The encoded protein is CASLGTGNGYTF.

The chain combines TRBV7-8 with TRBJ2-7; a possible D gene is TRBD1 (6 bases). This CDR3 spans 16 amino acids. Germline-derived CDR1 and CDR2 are SGHVS and FQNEAQ. Between the trimmed V and J ends, which lost 1 base and 6 bases, there was a span of 19 bases. The CDR3 sequence: CASSLGWGHLLREQYF. The CDR3 DNA follows: TGTGCCAGCAGCTTAGGCTGGGGGCACTTACTACGCGAGCAGTACTTC.

This chain links TRBV28 with TRBJ2-1; 10 nucleotides agree with TRBD2. This CDR3 is built from 15 residues. Germline CDR1 and CDR2: MDHEN and SYDVKM. The ends lost 5 bases at V and 7 bases at J; junction bases unmatched: 8. CDR3 region: CASSILAGGSNEQFF. Here the CDR3 DNA reads TGTGCCAGCAGTATCTTAGCGGGGGGCAGTAATGAGCAGTTCTTC. Combining the CDR3 with reference TRBV28 and TRBJ2-1 gives the whole variable domain DVKVTQSSRYLVKRTGEKVFLECVQDMDHENMFWYRQDPGLGLRLIYFSYDVKMKEKGDIPEGYSVSREKKERFSLILESASTNQTSMYLCASSILAGGSNEQFFGPGTRLTVL.

The chain recombines TRBV6-2 or TRBV6-3 with TRBJ1-1; TRBD1 might be the D (5 bases). CDR1 is MNHEY, CDR2 SVGEGT, per germline. With 6 bases removed from V and 0 bases from J, the gap between germline ends came to 23 bases. The CDR3 runs 18 residues. The DNA for the CDR3 is TGTGCCAGCAGCTATCCAGTTGAACCGGGACGGATGAACACTGAAGCTTTCTTT. Protein product: CASSYPVEPGRMNTEAFF.

The chain uses TRBV5-1 and TRBJ1-1; no firm D call. The germline V gene encodes CDR1 SGHRS and CDR2 YFSETQ. V lost 1 base to trimming and J lost 7 bases, with 8 bases between them. CDR3 size: 12 residues. The DNA for the CDR3 is TGCGCCAGCAGCTTGCGGGGAGGTGAAGCTTTCTTT. Protein: CASSLRGGEAFF.

The V call is TRBV5-5, the J call TRBJ2-1; 12 bases are a match to TRBD2. With V trimmed by 4 bases and J by 6 bases, 5 bases remained unmatched. Per germline, CDR1 SGHKS and CDR2 YYEKEE (reference sequence). There are 15 residues in the CDR3. The CDR3 sequence is CASSLTSGGINEQFF. DNA for the CDR3: TGTGCCAGCAGCCTAACTAGCGGGGGGATCAATGAGCAGTTCTTC.

V is TRBV19 and J is TRBJ1-2; TRBD1 is a possible D gene (5 bases). The CDR3 consists of 14 residues. Trimming took 6 bases from V and 1 from J, leaving 12 bases between them. Germline-derived CDR1 and CDR2 are LNHDA and SQIVND (reference sequence). The CDR3 spells CASRSGTDNYGYTF. CDR3 DNA: TGTGCCAGTAGGAGCGGGACCGATAACTATGGCTACACCTTC.

This rearrangement joins TRBV19 to TRBJ2-4, with D possibly matching TRBD2 (5 bases). V shed 8 bases and J shed 7 bases, with 18 bases lying between them. CDR1 LNHDA and CDR2 SQIVND come from the germline V gene (reference sequence). The length of the CDR3 is 14 residues. CDR3 nucleotide sequence: TGTGCCAGTCGTGGCTCCCGCCGCGGGAACATTCAGTACTTC. It specifies CASRGSRRGNIQYF.

This sequence joins TRBV5-1 and TRBJ2-3; TRBD2 aligns across 11 bases. The junction had 3 bases not matched to a gene; V was cut back by 4 bases and J by 5 bases. Looked up from germline, CDR1 is SGHRS and CDR2 is YFSETQ. This CDR3 region has 14 residues. This CDR3 is CASSLSGGEDTQYF. The CDR3 DNA is TGCGCCAGCAGCCTTAGCGGGGGGGAAGATACGCAGTATTTT.

The genes are TRBV19 and TRBJ2-1; tentative D call: TRBD2 (7 bases). The CDR3 consists of 17 residues. Germline CDR1 reads LNHDA; CDR2 reads SQIVND (reference sequence). V lost 4 bases to trimming and J lost 3 bases, with 19 bases between them. For the CDR3, the DNA is TGTGCCAGTAGTACCGGTGTTGGCGGGGGCCTCTACAATGAGCAGTTCTTC. Residues: CASSTGVGGGLYNEQFF. Drawing the rest from reference TRBV19 and TRBJ2-1, the complete variable domain is DGGITQSPKYLFRKEGQNVTLSCEQNLNHDAMYWYRQDPGQGLRLIYYSQIVNDFQKGDIAEGYSVSREKKESFPLTVTSAQKNPTAFYLCASSTGVGGGLYNEQFFGPGTRLTVL.

This rearrangement joins TRBV19 to TRBJ2-2, with D perhaps matching TRBD1 (6 bases). V was trimmed by 7 bases and J by 6 bases, leaving 15 bases between them. Germline V lookup: CDR1 LNHDA, CDR2 SQIVND (reference sequence). The CDR3 extends over 14 amino acids. The CDR3 loop is CASNPQGIAGELFF. CDR3 bases: TGTGCCAGTAATCCACAGGGTATCGCCGGGGAGCTGTTTTTT.

The V call is TRBV6-5, the J call TRBJ1-1, with TRBD1 identical over 8 bases. Per the germline V gene, CDR1 is MNHEY and CDR2 is SVGAGI. CDR3 length equals 15 residues. The ends lost 5 bases at V and 3 bases at J; junction bases unmatched: 8. The CDR3 nucleotides are TGTGCCAGCAGTCCCCGACAGGGGAGCGACACTGAAGCTTTCTTT. This codes for CASSPRQGSDTEAFF.

The gene calls are TRBV18 and TRBJ2-5, with D unclear. The CDR3 extends over 16 amino acids. CDR1 is KGHSH and CDR2 is LQKENI in the germline V gene. V lost 0 bases to trimming and J lost 5 bases, with 16 bases between them. For the CDR3, the DNA is TGTGCCAGCTCACCACCGGAGAATCGGGTCGGGGAGACCCAGTACTTC. This translates into CASSPPENRVGETQYF.

V and J are TRBV6-1 and TRBJ1-6, with D possibly being TRBD1 (6 bases). V was cut by 1 base and J by 9 bases, with 13 bases left in between. The CDR3 has 15 residues. The germline CDR1 and CDR2 sequences are MNHNS and SASEGT. CDR3 nucleotides: TGTGCCAGCAGTGAAGTGGGGGGGCCGGTTTCACCCCTCCACTTT. It translates to CASSEVGGPVSPLHF.

The chain is built from TRBV4-1 and TRBJ1-4; tentatively, D is TRBD1 (5 bases). Trimming took off 0 bases at V and 4 bases at J, with 15 bases between the two ends. The CDR3 runs 17 residues. Per the germline V gene, CDR1 is MGHRA and CDR2 is YSYEKL. The CDR3 DNA follows: TGCGCCAGCAGCCAAGATCCCAGTTTGGGGCTTAATGAAAAACTGTTTTTT. It specifies CASSQDPSLGLNEKLFF.

This clone was found a few times. CDR3 DNA: TGTGCCAGCACAAAAGACGGCGTTGAGCAGTTCTTC. Encoded protein: CASTKDGVEQFF. The V gene is TRBV7-9, the J gene TRBJ2-1; no firm D call. Trimming took 7 bases from V and 9 from J, leaving 13 bases between them. Looked up from germline, CDR1 is SEHNR and CDR2 is FQNEAQ (reference sequence). CDR3 length equals 12 residues.

This sequence joins TRBV28 and TRBJ1-6, with 8 bases that match TRBD1. Germline V lookup: CDR1 MDHEN, CDR2 SYDVKM. The CDR3 length is 15 residues. J was trimmed by 9 bases and V by 3 bases; bases with no gene match: 7. DNA of the CDR3: TGTGCCAGCAGTTTGGCAGGGGGCCTGGGTTCACCCCTCCACTTT. Translating gives CASSLAGGLGSPLHF.